The clone carrying this T cell receptor (beta chain) has ten or more counts. Its antigen is currently unknown. These data are taken from a study of human T cells and chemical hapten exposure. Study-wide context: Patients, mostly women, had alopecia areata, alopecia totalis or alopecia universalis. Per-sample variation in TCR yield stemmed mainly from small pooled library volume differences.

The CDR3 spans 18 residues. After removal of 2 bases from V and 0 bases from J, the junction contained 1 base not matched to a gene. Germline V lookup: CDR1 KGHDR, CDR2 SFDVKD. Time point described: patch test 2, 6 weeks after DPC sensitization. The treatment is: therapeutic diphenylcyclopropenone sensitization with weekly scalp DPC. Authors' analysis steps: Sample TCR counts, which ranged from roughly 23,224 to 750,000, had a median of approximately 94,000. Via MiXCR, TCRdb re-called the RACE reads, giving one row per CDR3 protein. In this record, the V and J calls reflect TCRdb's handling and not the investigators' own analysis. Of hundreds of thousands of distinct CDR3 sequences in the sample, roughly 6% were seen once. Notes on the study in general: Unchanged with DPC sensitization were TCRs above 1 in 1000 frequency.

This chain connects TRBV24-1 to TRBJ2-1; 15 nucleotides match TRBD2. Material: whole blood, obtained in connection with sensitization to the hapten diphenylcyclopropenone (DPC). This TCR was recovered from a woman under 30 with alopecia areata. Some clones in this sample may be carry-over from other donors' samples. The CDR3 sequence: CATSDSGLAGGSYNEQFF. The CDR3 region has the DNA TGTGCCACCAGTGATTCGGGACTAGCGGGGGGCTCCTACAATGAGCAGTTCTTC.